The clone carrying this TCR beta chain was seen a single time. The CDR3 is made up of 14 amino acids. In germline, CDR1 is SNHLY, CDR2 FYNNEI. Germline trimming cut 4 bases from V and 4 bases from J; bases unmatched to any gene: 4. The record originates from a study of blood T cell repertoires in COVID-19. Only in-frame clones appear in the TCRdb table, and some are missing; sequencing was by immunoSEQ multiplex PCR. Of roughly 88,000 clones in the sample, 80% to 90% were seen once. The material sequenced was peripheral blood. V usage is TRBV2 and J usage is TRBJ1-1; 9 positions agree with TRBD1. The origin of this receptor is a woman older than 75 with acute or convalescent COVID-19. As DNA, the CDR3 is TGTGCCAGCAGTGCCGGGACAGGGAGCACTGAAGCTTTCTTT. Amino acids: CASSAGTGSTEAFF.